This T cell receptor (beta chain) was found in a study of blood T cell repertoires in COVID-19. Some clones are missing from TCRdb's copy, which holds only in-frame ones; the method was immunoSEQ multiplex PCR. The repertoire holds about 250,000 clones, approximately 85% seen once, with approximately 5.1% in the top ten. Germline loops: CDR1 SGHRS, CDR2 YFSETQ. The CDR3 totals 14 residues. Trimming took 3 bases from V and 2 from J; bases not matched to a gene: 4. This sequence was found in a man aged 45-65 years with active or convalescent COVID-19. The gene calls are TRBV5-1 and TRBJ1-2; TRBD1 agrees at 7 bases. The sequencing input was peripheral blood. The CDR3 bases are TGCGCCAGCAGCTATGGACAGGAAAACTATGGCTACACCTTC. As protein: CASSYGQENYGYTF.